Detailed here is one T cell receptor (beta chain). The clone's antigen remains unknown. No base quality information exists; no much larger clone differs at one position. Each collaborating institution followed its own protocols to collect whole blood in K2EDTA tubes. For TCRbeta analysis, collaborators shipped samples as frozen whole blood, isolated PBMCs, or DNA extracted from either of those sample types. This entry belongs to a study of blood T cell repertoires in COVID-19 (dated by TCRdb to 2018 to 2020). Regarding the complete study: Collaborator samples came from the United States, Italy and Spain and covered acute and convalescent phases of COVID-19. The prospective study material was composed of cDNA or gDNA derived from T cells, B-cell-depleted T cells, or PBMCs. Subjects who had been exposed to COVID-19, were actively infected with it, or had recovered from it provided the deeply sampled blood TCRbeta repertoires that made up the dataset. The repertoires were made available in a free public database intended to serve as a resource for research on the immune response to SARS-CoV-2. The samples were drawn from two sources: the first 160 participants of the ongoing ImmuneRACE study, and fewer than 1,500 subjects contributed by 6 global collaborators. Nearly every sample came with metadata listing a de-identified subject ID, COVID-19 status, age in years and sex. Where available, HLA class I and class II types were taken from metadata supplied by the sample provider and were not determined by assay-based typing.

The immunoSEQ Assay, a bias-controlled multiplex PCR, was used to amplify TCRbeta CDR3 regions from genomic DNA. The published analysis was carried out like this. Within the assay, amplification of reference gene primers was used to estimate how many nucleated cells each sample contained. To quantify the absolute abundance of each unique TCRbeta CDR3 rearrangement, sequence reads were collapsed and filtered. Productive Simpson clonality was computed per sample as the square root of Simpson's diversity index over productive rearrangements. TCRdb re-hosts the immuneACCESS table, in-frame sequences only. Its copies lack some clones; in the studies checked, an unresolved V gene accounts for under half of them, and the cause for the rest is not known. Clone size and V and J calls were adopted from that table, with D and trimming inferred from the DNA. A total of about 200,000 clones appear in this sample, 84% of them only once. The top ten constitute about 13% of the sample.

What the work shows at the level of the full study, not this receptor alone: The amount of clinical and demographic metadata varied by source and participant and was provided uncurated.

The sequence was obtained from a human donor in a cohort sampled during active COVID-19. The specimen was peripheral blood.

Here the CDR3 is given as CASSSGTPNYNEQFF. In nucleotides, the sequence is TGTGCCAGCAGCTCCGGGACTCCTAACTACAATGAGCAGTTCTTC. Recombination joined TRBV7-9 with TRBJ2-1; the D region possibly corresponds to TRBD2 (6 bases align). Trimming at the junction amounts to 4 bases on V and 3 bases on J, and the germline ends lie 13 bases apart. The germline V gene encodes CDR1 SEHNR and CDR2 FQNEAQ (reference sequence). The CDR3 sequence holds 15 residues, the cysteine and phenylalanine included. The read is trimmed to its CDR3 DNA, 45 bases read in frame from base 1.